This T cell receptor beta chain was identified in a study of cytomegalovirus exposure and HLA in healthy donors. The PCR ran on 60 Vbeta and 13 Jbeta primers. TCRdb keeps only in-frame clones here, not all; method: immunoSEQ multiplex PCR. The sample has under 150,000 clones, roughly 79% seen once. V shed 4 bases and J 5 bases; nucleotides not matched to a gene: 7. This CDR3 is 15 amino acids long. Germline assignment: CDR1 SGHNT and CDR2 YYREEE (reference sequence). The sequencing sample was made of PBMCs. The sequence came from a woman aged 25 to 39 in good health and CMV-seronegative. V usage is TRBV5-4 and J usage is TRBJ1-4; TRBD1 matches 8 bases. The CDR3 DNA reads as TGTGCCAGCAGCCGGGGACAGGAGAGAAATGAAAAACTGTTTTTT. Residues: CASSRGQERNEKLFF.